These 6 T cell receptor beta chains originate from one sample sequenced in a study of identical twins. TCRdb fed the 5' RACE reads into MiXCR, producing one record per CDR3 protein. The sample holds some 900,000 distinct CDR3 sequences; approximately 13% are singletons and the top ten take around 1.6%. A further study also used this sample, focusing on yellow fever vaccine responses in identical twins.

Material: PBMCs. All receptors derive from a woman between 18 and 29 years old in good health.

Comments on this clonotype: A junction boundary mismatches the germline segment, possibly from a read error. The V call is TRBV7-9, the J call TRBJ2-1; TRBD2 might be the D (6 bases). Germline V CDR1 and CDR2: SEHNR, FQNEAQ (reference sequence). This CDR3 spans 14 amino acids. The CDR3 DNA sequence: TGTGCCAGCAGCCTAGCTCTCCCGACAGCGGAGGGGTTCTTC. This sequence encodes CASSLALPTAEGFF.

This clonotype was seen more than once but under ten times. The chain carries TRBV11-2 and TRBJ2-1; D could derive from TRBD1 or TRBD2 (5 bases each). Germline V CDR1 and CDR2: SGHAT, FQNNGV. The CDR3 runs to 18 residues. Between the trimmed V and J ends, which lost 7 bases and 7 bases, there was a span of 29 bases. The CDR3 DNA reads TGTGCCAGCAACCGATACGGCGGATCGAGGGGAGACACGAATGAGCAGTTCTTC. Translation: CASNRYGGSRGDTNEQFF.

The rearrangement links TRBV10-3 to TRBJ2-3; unclear D gene. With 3 bases removed from V and 2 bases from J, the gap between germline ends came to 9 bases. Per the germline V gene, CDR1 is ENHRY and CDR2 is SYGVKD. The CDR3 runs to 14 residues. The chain's CDR3 is CAISDRPSTDTQYF. As DNA, the CDR3 is TGTGCCATCAGTGACAGGCCCTCCACAGATACGCAGTATTTT.

This clonotype appeared a few times. The genes are TRBV5-1 and TRBJ1-4; D is possibly TRBD1 (6 bases). Trimming left V 4 bases short and J 5 bases short, with 9 bases between. Per the germline V gene, CDR1 is SGHRS and CDR2 is YFSETQ. This CDR3 is built from 13 residues. The chain's CDR3 is CASSPQGNEKLFF. The DNA of the CDR3 is TGCGCCAGCAGCCCTCAGGGGAATGAAAAACTGTTTTTT.

The V and J genes are TRBV4-1 and TRBJ2-1, with TRBD1 identical over 7 bases. Germline lookup yields CDR1 MGHRA and CDR2 YSYEKL. There are 15 residues in the CDR3. J gave up 10 bases and V 1 base, and 10 bases lay outside the gene matches. CDR3 in amino acids: CASSQGAGGLWEQFF. Written as DNA, the CDR3 is TGCGCCAGCAGCCAAGGGGCAGGGGGTCTTTGGGAGCAGTTCTTC.

At least ten counts were recorded for this clonotype. This rearrangement joins TRBV28 to TRBJ2-1; 9 bases fit TRBD1. Germline values: CDR1 MDHEN, CDR2 SYDVKM. The CDR3 extends over 16 amino acids. V was pared by 2 bases and J by 4 bases, with 6 bases of the junction left unmatched. CDR3 in amino acids: CASSLVGQGLYNEQFF. The CDR3 DNA sequence: TGTGCCAGCAGTTTAGTGGGACAGGGACTATACAATGAGCAGTTCTTC.